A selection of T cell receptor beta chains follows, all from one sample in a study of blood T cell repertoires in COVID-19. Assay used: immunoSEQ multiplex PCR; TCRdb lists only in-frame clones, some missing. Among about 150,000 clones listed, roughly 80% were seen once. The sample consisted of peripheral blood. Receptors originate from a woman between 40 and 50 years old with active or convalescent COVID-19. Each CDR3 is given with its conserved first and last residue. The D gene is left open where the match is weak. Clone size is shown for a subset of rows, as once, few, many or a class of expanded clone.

CDR3: CASSQVGGTEAFF
DNA: TGTGCCAGCAGCCAAGTGGGAGGGACAGAAGCTTTCTTT
J: TRBJ1-1
D: .
size: .
length: 13
V: TRBV3-1/TRBV3-2

CDR3: CASSYGLAGEQFF
DNA: TGTGCCAGCAGCTATGGACTAGCTGGTGAGCAGTTCTTC
J: TRBJ2-1
D: TRBD2
size: .
length: 13
V: TRBV11-2

CDR3: CASSQDQPWGELTYNEQFF
DNA: TGTGCCAGCAGCCAAGATCAGCCCTGGGGGGAGCTCACCTACAATGAGCAGTTCTTC
J: TRBJ2-1
D: .
size: .
length: 19
V: TRBV3-1/TRBV3-2

CDR3: CASSSRTGYDIQYF
DNA: TGTGCCAGCAGCTCTCGGACAGGGTATGACATTCAGTACTTC
J: TRBJ2-4
D: TRBD1
size: .
length: 14
V: TRBV7-2

CDR3: CASSKVGQPQHF
DNA: TGTGCCAGCAGCAAGGTCGGGCAGCCCCAGCATTTT
J: TRBJ1-5
D: .
size: .
length: 12
V: TRBV7-9

CDR3: CASMGMGTGNYGYTF
DNA: TGTGCCAGCATGGGTATGGGGACAGGGAACTATGGCTACACCTTC
J: TRBJ1-2
D: TRBD1
size: .
length: 15
V: TRBV5-6

CDR3: CATSRGQNNNEKLFF
DNA: TGTGCCACCAGCCGGGGACAGAACAATAATGAAAAACTGTTTTTT
J: TRBJ1-4
D: TRBD1
size: few
length: 15
V: TRBV15

CDR3: CASSLTGYYEQYF
DNA: TGTGCCAGCAGTCTGACAGGGTATTACGAGCAGTACTTC
J: TRBJ2-7
D: TRBD1
size: .
length: 13
V: TRBV6-5

CDR3: CASSVGSGSGTGELFF
DNA: TGTGCCAGCAGCGTAGGTAGTGGGAGCGGCACCGGGGAGCTGTTTTTT
J: TRBJ2-2
D: .
size: .
length: 16
V: TRBV9

CDR3: CASSLVQGYEQYF
DNA: TGTGCCAGCAGCTTGGTACAGGGGTACGAGCAGTACTTC
J: TRBJ2-7
D: TRBD1
size: .
length: 13
V: TRBV5-4

CDR3: CAWSPLSTGKQPQHF
DNA: TGTGCCTGGAGTCCCTTATCGACAGGGAAGCAGCCCCAGCATTTT
J: TRBJ1-5
D: TRBD1
size: .
length: 15
V: TRBV30

CDR3: CASSTRSGGGLNQPQHF
DNA: TGTGCCAGCAGTACCCGGTCGGGGGGCGGTCTTAATCAGCCCCAGCATTTT
J: TRBJ1-5
D: .
size: .
length: 17
V: TRBV28

CDR3: CASSGGRTSNEQYF
DNA: TGTGCCAGCAGCGGCGGGAGAACCTCGAACGAGCAGTACTTC
J: TRBJ2-7
D: TRBD2
size: .
length: 14
V: TRBV7-2

CDR3: CASSPGWQGAGYGYTF
DNA: TGTGCCAGCAGCCCTGGCTGGCAGGGGGCGGGCTATGGCTACACCTTC
J: TRBJ1-2
D: TRBD1
size: once
length: 16
V: TRBV5-4

CDR3: CASSSNLRPQHF
DNA: TGTGCCAGCAGCTCTAACCTGCGGCCCCAGCATTTT
J: TRBJ1-5
D: .
size: .
length: 12
V: TRBV7-9

CDR3: CASSPGTGENEQFF
DNA: TGTGCCAGCAGCCCAGGGACAGGGGAGAATGAGCAGTTCTTC
J: TRBJ2-1
D: TRBD1
size: .
length: 14
V: TRBV11-2

CDR3: CASSSYGTGPYGYTF
DNA: TGTGCCAGCAGTTCCTACGGGACAGGCCCATATGGCTACACCTTC
J: TRBJ1-2
D: TRBD1
size: few
length: 15
V: TRBV27

CDR3: CASTLGTPTGELFF
DNA: TGTGCCAGCACCCTCGGGACACCCACCGGGGAGCTGTTTTTT
J: TRBJ2-2
D: .
size: .
length: 14
V: TRBV21-1

CDR3: CASSLQTGAAFF
DNA: TGTGCCAGCAGTTTACAGACAGGGGCCGCGTTCTTC
J: TRBJ2-1
D: TRBD1
size: .
length: 12
V: TRBV28

CDR3: CAISEDWTVPQHF
DNA: TGTGCCATCAGTGAGGACTGGACAGTCCCCCAGCATTTT
J: TRBJ1-5
D: .
size: .
length: 13
V: TRBV10-3

CDR3: CASSLDGLADEPYEQYF
DNA: TGTGCCAGCAGCTTGGACGGGCTAGCGGACGAACCCTACGAGCAGTACTTC
J: TRBJ2-7
D: TRBD2
size: .
length: 17
V: TRBV5-8

CDR3: CASSSNPQGGDTGELFF
DNA: TGTGCCAGCAGTTCGAACCCCCAGGGAGGGGACACCGGGGAGCTGTTTTTT
J: TRBJ2-2
D: TRBD2
size: .
length: 17
V: TRBV28

CDR3: CASSQPGGGSRGYTF
DNA: TGTGCCAGCAGCCAGCCCGGGGGGGGCAGCCGTGGCTACACCTTC
J: TRBJ1-2
D: .
size: .
length: 15
V: TRBV4-2

CDR3: CASSQDRGRAATNYGYTF
DNA: TGCGCCAGCAGCCAAGATAGGGGGAGGGCGGCTACTAACTATGGCTACACCTTC
J: TRBJ1-2
D: .
size: .
length: 18
V: TRBV4-1

CDR3: CASSTPGPHIPYEQYF
DNA: TGTGCCAGCAGCACCCCAGGGCCCCACATCCCCTACGAGCAGTACTTC
J: TRBJ2-7
D: .
size: once
length: 16
V: TRBV21-1

CDR3: CASSLRRAAQGPNTEAFF
DNA: TGCGCCAGCAGCTTGCGAAGGGCCGCGCAGGGGCCTAACACTGAAGCTTTCTTT
J: TRBJ1-1
D: .
size: many
length: 18
V: TRBV5-1

CDR3: CASRVGGLNTGELFF
DNA: TGTGCCAGCAGGGTGGGGGGATTGAACACCGGGGAGCTGTTTTTT
J: TRBJ2-2
D: .
size: .
length: 15
V: TRBV27

CDR3: CASSLTRTWSNQPQHF
DNA: TGTGCCAGCAGTTTGACTAGGACTTGGAGCAATCAGCCCCAGCATTTT
J: TRBJ1-5
D: .
size: .
length: 16
V: TRBV28

CDR3: CASSKDFTDTQYF
DNA: TGTGCCAGCAGCAAGGACTTCACAGATACGCAGTATTTT
J: TRBJ2-3
D: .
size: .
length: 13
V: TRBV5-5

CDR3: CASSPRLPGGEQYF
DNA: TGTGCCAGCTCTCCCCGCCTTCCCGGGGGCGAGCAGTACTTC
J: TRBJ2-7
D: .
size: .
length: 14
V: TRBV18

CDR3: CASINPPFRGHNINSPLHF
DNA: TGTGCCAGCATCAACCCCCCTTTCCGGGGACACAACATCAATTCACCCCTCCACTTT
J: TRBJ1-6
D: .
size: once
length: 19
V: TRBV28

CDR3: CASSLGLLGDSTNGYTF
DNA: TGTGCCAGCAGCTTAGGGTTACTTGGCGACAGCACGAATGGCTACACCTTC
J: TRBJ1-2
D: .
size: .
length: 17
V: TRBV7-9

CDR3: CASSPQGNQPQHF
DNA: TGTGCCAGCAGCCCGCAGGGCAATCAGCCCCAGCATTTT
J: TRBJ1-5
D: .
size: .
length: 13
V: TRBV7-6

CDR3: CASSYGGLHNSPLHF
DNA: TGTGCCAGCAGTTACGGCGGGCTTCATAATTCACCCCTCCACTTT
J: TRBJ1-6
D: .
size: .
length: 15
V: TRBV6-5

CDR3: CASSLDTSPPQFF
DNA: TGTGCCAGCAGCTTGGATACTAGCCCTCCGCAGTTCTTC
J: TRBJ2-1
D: .
size: .
length: 13
V: TRBV11-2

CDR3: CAISRDISNMQETQYF
DNA: TGTGCCATCAGCAGGGACATATCCAACATGCAAGAGACCCAGTACTTC
J: TRBJ2-5
D: .
size: .
length: 16
V: TRBV10-3